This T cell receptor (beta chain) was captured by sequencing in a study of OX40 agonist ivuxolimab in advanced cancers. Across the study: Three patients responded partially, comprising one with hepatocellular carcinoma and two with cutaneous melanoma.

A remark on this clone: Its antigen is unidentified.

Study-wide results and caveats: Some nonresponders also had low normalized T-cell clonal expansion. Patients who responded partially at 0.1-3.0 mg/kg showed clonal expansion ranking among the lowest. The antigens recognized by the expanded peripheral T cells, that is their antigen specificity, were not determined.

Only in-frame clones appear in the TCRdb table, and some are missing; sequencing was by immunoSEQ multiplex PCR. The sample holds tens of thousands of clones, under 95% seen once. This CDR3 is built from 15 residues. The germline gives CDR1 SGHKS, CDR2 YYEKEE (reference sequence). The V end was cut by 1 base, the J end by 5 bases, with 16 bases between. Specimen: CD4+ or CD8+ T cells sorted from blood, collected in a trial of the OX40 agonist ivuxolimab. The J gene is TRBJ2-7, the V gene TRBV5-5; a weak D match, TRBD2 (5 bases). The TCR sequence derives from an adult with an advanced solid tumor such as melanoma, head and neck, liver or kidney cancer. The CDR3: CASSLWWEQGNEQYF. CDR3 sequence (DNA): TGTGCCAGCAGCTTGTGGTGGGAGCAAGGCAACGAGCAGTACTTC.